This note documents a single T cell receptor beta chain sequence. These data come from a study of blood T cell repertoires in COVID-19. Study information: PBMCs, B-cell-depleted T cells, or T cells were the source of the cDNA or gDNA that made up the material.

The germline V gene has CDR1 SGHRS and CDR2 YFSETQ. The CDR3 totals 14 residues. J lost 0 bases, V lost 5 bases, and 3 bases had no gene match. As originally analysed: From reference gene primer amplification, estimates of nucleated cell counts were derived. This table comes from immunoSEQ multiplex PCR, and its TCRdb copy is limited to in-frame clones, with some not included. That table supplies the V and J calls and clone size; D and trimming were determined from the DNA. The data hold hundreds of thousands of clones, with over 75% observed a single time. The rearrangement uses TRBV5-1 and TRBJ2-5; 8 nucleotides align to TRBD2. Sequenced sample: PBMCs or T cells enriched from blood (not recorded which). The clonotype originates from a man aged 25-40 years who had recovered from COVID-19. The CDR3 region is CASRRRGDQETQYF. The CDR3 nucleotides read TGCGCCAGCAGGAGGCGGGGGGACCAAGAGACCCAGTACTTC.